This T cell receptor beta chain was captured in a study of T cell changes during pregnancy in multiple sclerosis. The CDR3 loop spans 15 amino acids. Germline assignment: CDR1 SGHVS and CDR2 FQNEAQ. V lost 1 base and J 4 bases, leaving 13 bases between the germline ends. Sequencing was performed with immunoSEQ multiplex PCR; in TCRdb, only in-frame clones are kept and a portion is missing. The sample consists of tens of thousands of clones, around 93% of them appearing once. The sequence derives from a female donor with multiple sclerosis, enrolled in a pregnancy study. The rearrangement joins TRBV7-8 to TRBJ1-2; no clear D gene. The sample consisted of CD8+ T cells from peripheral blood mononuclear cells, taken after pregnancy. The CDR3 spells CASSLGAGVGYGYTF. DNA for the CDR3: TGTGCCAGCAGCTTAGGGGCGGGAGTCGGCTATGGCTACACCTTC.